What follows are 26 T cell receptor beta chains derived from one specimen sequenced in a study of shared T cell receptors in the human thymus. Measured with immunoSEQ multiplex PCR; TCRdb has only the in-frame clones, and not every one. The sample consists of a few hundred thousand clones, about 95% of them appearing once. Material for sequencing was thymocytes. The receptors shown here come from a human donor.

The chain has TRBV4-1 and TRBJ2-7; D not resolved. Per germline, CDR1 MGHRA and CDR2 YSYEKL. The CDR3 is 12 residues long. The V end lost 0 bases, the J end lost 6 bases, and 6 bases lay between the germline ends. CDR3 loop: CASSQDRSEQYF. The CDR3 DNA sequence: TGCGCCAGCAGCCAAGATCGGTCCGAGCAGTACTTC.

The chain is built from TRBV7-9 and TRBJ2-7; TRBD2 agrees at 10 bases. Germline CDR1 reads SEHNR; CDR2 reads FQNEAQ (reference sequence). V was clipped by 5 bases and J by 1 base; unmatched bases: 8. The CDR3 is made up of 16 amino acids. The CDR3, as DNA: TGTGCCAGCAGCCGAATTGGACTAGCGGCATCCTACGAGCAGTACTTC. Translated, it gives CASSRIGLAASYEQYF.

The chain's CDR3 is CASSREGSQYF. In nucleotides, the CDR3 is TGCGCCAGCAGCAGAGAAGGTTCCCAGTACTTC. This rearrangement joins TRBV5-1 to TRBJ2-5, with D unresolved. Germline V gives CDR1 SGHRS, CDR2 YFSETQ. The CDR3 loop spans 11 amino acids. The V gene lost 4 bases and the J gene lost 9 bases, with 10 bases spanning the gap. The full variable domain, completed using reference TRBV5-1 and TRBJ2-5, is KAGVTQTPRYLIKTRGQQVTLSCSPISGHRSVSWYQQTPGQGLQFLFEYFSETQRNKGNFPGRFSGRQFSNSRSEMNVSTLELGDSALYLCASSREGSQYFGPGTRLLVL.

The V gene is TRBV4-1, the J gene TRBJ1-5, with TRBD1 as a possible D gene (6 bases). V was cut by 3 bases and J by 4 bases, with 7 bases left in between. Germline loops: CDR1 MGHRA, CDR2 YSYEKL. The CDR3 has 13 residues. In DNA form, the CDR3 reads TGCGCCAGCAGCCAGGACAGAAATCAGCCCCAGCATTTT. It yields the protein CASSQDRNQPQHF.

CDR3 sequence: CASSSRLAGAETQYF. The CDR3 bases are TGTGCCAGCAGTTCCCGACTAGCGGGAGCAGAGACCCAGTACTTC. The J gene is TRBJ2-5, the V gene TRBV27, with TRBD2 identical over 12 bases. V lost 4 bases, J lost 4 bases, and 4 bases stayed unmatched. The CDR3 sequence is 15 residues long. Germline V CDR1 and CDR2: MNHEY, SMNVEV (reference sequence).

The sample holds one count of this clone. The chain recombines TRBV11-2 with TRBJ2-7, with 7 bases aligning to TRBD1. Losses at the gene ends were 2 bases for V and 2 bases for J; bases not matched to a gene: 9. The CDR3 consists of 16 residues. Per germline, CDR1 SGHAT and CDR2 FQNNGV. The CDR3 region is CASSLILGDRAYEQYF. CDR3 in DNA: TGTGCCAGCAGCTTAATATTAGGGGACAGAGCCTACGAGCAGTACTTC.

The chain employs TRBV29-1 and TRBJ2-1, with TRBD1 matching over 8 bases. The junction had 9 bases not matched to a gene; V was cut back by 5 bases and J by 6 bases. CDR3 size: 14 residues. Per the germline V gene, CDR1 is SQVTM and CDR2 is ANQGSEA. The CDR3 loop is CSVSRTGWFNEQFF. The CDR3 bases are TGCAGCGTTTCTCGGACAGGGTGGTTCAATGAGCAGTTCTTC.

The rearrangement joins TRBV15 to TRBJ1-2, with 10 bases lining up with TRBD1. The junction had 13 bases not matched to a gene; V was cut back by 2 bases and J by 10 bases. Per the germline V gene, CDR1 is LNHNV and CDR2 is YYDKDF (reference sequence). CDR3 length equals 16 residues. The CDR3 DNA sequence: TGTGCCACCAGCAGACTGCGTCAGGGACAGGGGAATTACTACACCTTC. Residues: CATSRLRQGQGNYYTF.

The V call is TRBV4-3, the J call TRBJ2-7; possibly TRBD1 or TRBD2 for D (5 bases each). Deletions cut 5 bases from V and 2 bases from J, with 13 bases between. The CDR3 length is 14 residues. CDR1 and CDR2 (germline): LGHNA, YSLEER. The CDR3: CASSKGTPTYEQYF. DNA of the CDR3: TGCGCCAGCAGCAAAGGGACGCCAACCTACGAGCAGTACTTC.

This chain links TRBV28 with TRBJ2-5; 7 bases are shared with TRBD2. There are 17 residues in the CDR3. With 4 bases clipped from V and 1 base from J, the junction kept 12 bases outside the gene matches. Germline values: CDR1 MDHEN, CDR2 SYDVKM. The CDR3 DNA is TGTGCCAGCAGTTCCCTGCCTAGCGGAGCGCTCCAAGAGACCCAGTACTTC. This gives the protein CASSSLPSGALQETQYF.

The chain joins TRBV18 to TRBJ2-6, with 14 bases matching TRBD2. The V gene's germline CDR1 is KGHSH and CDR2 LQKENI. Unmatched junction bases numbered 0, after V lost 3 bases and J lost 2 bases. This CDR3 contains 17 residues. CDR3 sequence (DNA): TGTGCCAGCTCACCGGGACTAGCGGGAGCTGGGGCCAACGTCCTGACTTTC. Protein sequence: CASSPGLAGAGANVLTF.

The chain carries TRBV30 and TRBJ1-4; TRBD1 agrees at 7 bases. CDR1 and CDR2 from the germline V gene are GTSNPN and SVGIG (reference sequence). Trimming removed 1 base from V and 2 bases from J; junction bases left unmatched: 10. The CDR3 length is 17 residues. The CDR3: CAWSAPGRGATNEKLFF. In DNA form, the CDR3 reads TGTGCCTGGAGTGCCCCAGGCAGGGGGGCGACTAATGAAAAACTGTTTTTT.

The chain combines TRBV19 with TRBJ1-3; D perhaps matches TRBD1 (6 bases). Germline CDR1 is LNHDA and CDR2 is SQIVND (reference sequence). Deletions cut 6 bases from V and 4 bases from J, with 13 bases between. The CDR3 totals 14 residues. The CDR3 DNA reads as TGTGCCAGTAGACGGGGGGCGCGGGGAAACACCATATATTTT. Translating it yields CASRRGARGNTIYF.

The chain uses TRBV27 and TRBJ2-1; 8 bases align to TRBD1. This CDR3 is 16 amino acids long. Losses at the gene ends were 1 base for V and 5 bases for J; bases not matched to a gene: 7. In germline, CDR1 is MNHEY, CDR2 SMNVEV (reference sequence). Here the CDR3 reads CASSLLTGQDNNEQFF. The CDR3 nucleotides read TGTGCCAGCAGTTTATTAACGGGACAGGACAACAATGAGCAGTTCTTC.

The chain recombines TRBV10-1 with TRBJ2-5; no definite D call. The germline V gene encodes CDR1 WNHNN and CDR2 SYGVQD (reference sequence). The CDR3 extends over 17 amino acids. Trimming took off 0 bases at V and 3 bases at J, with 17 bases between the two ends. CDR3 DNA sequence: TGCGCCAGCAGTGAGTCAGGTTACCCAGAAAGGGAAGAGACCCAGTACTTC. The encoded protein is CASSESGYPEREETQYF.

The chain couples TRBV18 to TRBJ2-1, with D perhaps TRBD1 or TRBD2 (5 bases each). V was clipped by 3 bases and J by 12 bases, with 21 bases between them. CDR1 and CDR2 (germline): KGHSH, LQKENI. There are 15 residues in the CDR3. CDR3 sequence reads: CASSPRTNRCEGQFF. The CDR3 DNA reads as TGTGCCAGCTCACCGAGGACAAACCGATGTGAGGGGCAGTTCTTC.

This clone occurred once. The junction shows a germline mismatch at one end, possibly a read error. Other DNA sequences in the sample encode the same CDR3. This chain uses TRBV30 with TRBJ2-6; D is unclear. The V gene's germline CDR1 is GTSNPN and CDR2 SVGIG (reference sequence). The CDR3 sequence is 13 residues long. CDR3 in DNA: TGTGCCTGGAGTCTCTCTGGAGCCAACGTCCTGACTTTC. Translation: CAWSLSGANVLTF. Together with reference TRBV30 and TRBJ2-6, the CDR3 gives the full variable domain: SQTIHQWPATLVQPVGSPLSLECTVEGTSNPNLYWYRQAAGRGLQLLFYSVGIGQISSEVPQNLSASRPQDRQFILSSKKLLLSDSGFYLCAWSLSGANVLTFGAGSRLTVL.

This chain joins TRBV7-8 and TRBJ1-4; 7 nucleotides agree with TRBD1. CDR1 and CDR2 (germline): SGHVS, FQNEAQ. The length of the CDR3 is 16 residues. J lost 8 bases, V lost 5 bases, and 14 bases had no gene match. CDR3 coding DNA: TGTGCCAGCAGCCCATTAAGGGACAGTTGGGACGAAAAACTGTTTTTT. Encoded protein: CASSPLRDSWDEKLFF.

This chain connects TRBV28 to TRBJ1-3; the D is unclear. V lost 5 bases and J 0 bases, leaving 5 bases between the germline ends. The CDR3 runs to 13 residues. The germline gives CDR1 MDHEN, CDR2 SYDVKM. CDR3 in amino acids: CASSPNSGNTIYF. The CDR3 DNA sequence: TGTGCCAGCAGTCCCAACTCTGGAAACACCATATATTTT.

The V call is TRBV7-2, the J call TRBJ2-5; unclear D gene. The V gene lost 4 bases and the J gene lost 5 bases, with 11 bases spanning the gap. CDR1 and CDR2 (germline): SGHTA, FQGNSA. This CDR3 has 13 amino acids. The CDR3 sequence: CASSSALWETQYF. CDR3 nucleotide sequence: TGTGCCAGCAGCTCGGCGCTGTGGGAGACCCAGTACTTC. Supplemented by reference TRBV7-2 and TRBJ2-5, the full variable domain reads GAGVSQSPSNKVTEKGKDVELRCDPISGHTALYWYRQSLGQGLEFLIYFQGNSAPDKSGLPSDRFSAERTGGSVSTLTIQRTQQEDSAVYLCASSSALWETQYFGPGTRLLVL.

The V call is TRBV6-6, the J call TRBJ2-5, with D possibly being TRBD2 (6 bases). Germline CDR1 reads MNHNY; CDR2 reads SVGAGI (reference sequence). V lost 6 bases and J lost 3, with 20 bases in between. CDR3 length: 16 amino acids. CDR3 sequence reads: CASSPPMLAREETQYF. The CDR3, as DNA: TGTGCCAGCAGCCCCCCGATGCTAGCGCGCGAAGAGACCCAGTACTTC.

The gene calls are TRBV28 and TRBJ2-7, with D maybe TRBD1 (5 bases). The CDR3 covers 18 residues. Trimming took off 6 bases at V and 4 bases at J, with 28 bases between the two ends. Germline loops: CDR1 MDHEN, CDR2 SYDVKM. CDR3 DNA sequence: TGTGCCAGCAGGAAGGGGCGCCCGACTCCATTTCGCCTTTACGAGCAGTACTTC. This codes for CASRKGRPTPFRLYEQYF.

This sequence joins TRBV4-3 and TRBJ2-1; perhaps TRBD2 as D (5 bases). The ends were cut back, 1 base at V and 4 bases at J, with 11 bases in the middle. CDR1 and CDR2 (germline): LGHNA, YSLEER. There are 15 residues in the CDR3. The CDR3 loop is CASSQGTFRYNEQFF. For the CDR3, the DNA is TGCGCCAGCAGCCAAGGGACTTTTCGATACAATGAGCAGTTCTTC.

J is TRBJ1-3 and V is TRBV10-3; 7 positions match TRBD1. With V trimmed by 2 bases and J by 2 bases, 9 bases remained unmatched. The germline V gene has CDR1 ENHRY and CDR2 SYGVKD. CDR3 length: 17 residues. DNA for the CDR3: TGTGCCATCAGTGAGCCCCTCGGGGACAGCCCTGGAAACACCATATATTTT. Its protein product is CAISEPLGDSPGNTIYF.

The rearrangement links TRBV13 to TRBJ2-7; TRBD2 matches at 7 bases. This CDR3 spans 16 amino acids. CDR1 PRHDT and CDR2 FYEKMQ come from the germline V gene (reference sequence). The junction had 14 bases not matched to a gene; V was cut back by 5 bases and J by 4 bases. The DNA for the CDR3 is TGTGCCAGCAGCCACTGTCCGGGCGGGGGAGTTTACGAGCAGTACTTC. Protein: CASSHCPGGGVYEQYF.

This sequence joins TRBV2 and TRBJ2-5, with D perhaps assigned TRBD1 or TRBD2 (5 bases each). The CDR3 runs 12 residues. Germline V lookup: CDR1 SNHLY, CDR2 FYNNEI. Trimming shortened V by 8 bases and J by 2 bases, and 9 bases separated the two germline ends. For the CDR3, the DNA is TGTGCCAGCGGGGGAGTGCAAGAGACCCAGTACTTC. This encodes CASGGVQETQYF. Drawing the rest from reference TRBV2 and TRBJ2-5, the complete variable domain is EPEVTQTPSHQVTQMGQEVILRCVPISNHLYFYWYRQILGQKVEFLVSFYNNEISEKSEIFDDQFSVERPDGSNFTLKIRSTKLEDSAMYFCASGGVQETQYFGPGTRLLVL.